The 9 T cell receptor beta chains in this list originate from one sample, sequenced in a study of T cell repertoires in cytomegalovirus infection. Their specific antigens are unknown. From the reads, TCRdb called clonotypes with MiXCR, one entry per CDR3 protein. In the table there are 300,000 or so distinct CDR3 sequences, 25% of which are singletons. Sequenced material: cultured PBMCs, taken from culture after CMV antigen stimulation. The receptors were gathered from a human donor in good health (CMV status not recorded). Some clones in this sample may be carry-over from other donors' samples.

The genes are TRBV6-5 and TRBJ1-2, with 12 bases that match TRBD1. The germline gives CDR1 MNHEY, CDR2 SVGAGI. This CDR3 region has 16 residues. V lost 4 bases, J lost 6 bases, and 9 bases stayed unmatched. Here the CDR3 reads CASSLGQGAPIDGYTF. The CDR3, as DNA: TGTGCCAGCAGTTTGGGACAGGGGGCGCCTATCGATGGCTACACCTTC.

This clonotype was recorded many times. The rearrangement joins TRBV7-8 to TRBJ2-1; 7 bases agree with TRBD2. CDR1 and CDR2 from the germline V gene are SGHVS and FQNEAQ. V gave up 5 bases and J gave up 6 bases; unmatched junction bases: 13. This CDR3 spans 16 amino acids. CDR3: CASSLYSRAGVNEQFF. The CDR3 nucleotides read TGTGCCAGCAGCCTCTATTCTCGCGCGGGAGTCAATGAGCAGTTCTTC.

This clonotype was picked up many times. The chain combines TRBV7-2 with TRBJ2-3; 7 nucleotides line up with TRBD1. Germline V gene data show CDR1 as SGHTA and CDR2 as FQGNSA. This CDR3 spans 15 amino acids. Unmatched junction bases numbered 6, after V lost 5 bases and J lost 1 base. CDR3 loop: CASSRKGGRTDTQYF. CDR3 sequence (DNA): TGTGCCAGCAGCCGTAAAGGGGGCCGCACAGATACGCAGTATTTT.

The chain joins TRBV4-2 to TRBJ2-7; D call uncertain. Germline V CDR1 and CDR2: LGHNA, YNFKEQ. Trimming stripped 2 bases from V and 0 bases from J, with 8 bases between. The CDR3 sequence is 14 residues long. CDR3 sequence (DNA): TGTGCCAGCAGCCAAACAGTCGGCTCCTACGAGCAGTACTTC. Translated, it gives CASSQTVGSYEQYF.

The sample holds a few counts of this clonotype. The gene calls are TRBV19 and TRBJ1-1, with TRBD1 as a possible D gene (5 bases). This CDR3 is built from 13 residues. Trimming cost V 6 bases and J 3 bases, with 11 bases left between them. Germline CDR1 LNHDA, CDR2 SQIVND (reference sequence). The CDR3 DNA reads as TGTGCCAGTAGGTCAGGGCTGGACACTGAAGCTTTCTTT. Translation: CASRSGLDTEAFF.

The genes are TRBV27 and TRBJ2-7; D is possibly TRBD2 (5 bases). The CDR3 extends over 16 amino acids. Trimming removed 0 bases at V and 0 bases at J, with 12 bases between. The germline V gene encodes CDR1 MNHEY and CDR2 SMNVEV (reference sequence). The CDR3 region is CASSLSGRGASYEQYF. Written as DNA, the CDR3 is TGTGCCAGCAGTTTATCAGGTCGGGGAGCCTCCTACGAGCAGTACTTC.

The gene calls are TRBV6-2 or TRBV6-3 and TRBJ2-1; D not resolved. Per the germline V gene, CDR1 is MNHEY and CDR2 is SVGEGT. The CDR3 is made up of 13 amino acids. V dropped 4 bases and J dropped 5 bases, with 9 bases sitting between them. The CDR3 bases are TGTGCCAGCAGTTCTTCACCAGACAATGAGCAGTTCTTC. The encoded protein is CASSSSPDNEQFF.

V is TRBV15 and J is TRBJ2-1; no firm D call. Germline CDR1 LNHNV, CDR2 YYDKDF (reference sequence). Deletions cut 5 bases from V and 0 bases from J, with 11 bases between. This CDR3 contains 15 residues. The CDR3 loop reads CATSARTNSYNEQFF. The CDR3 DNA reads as TGTGCCACCAGCGCCCGGACCAACTCCTACAATGAGCAGTTCTTC.

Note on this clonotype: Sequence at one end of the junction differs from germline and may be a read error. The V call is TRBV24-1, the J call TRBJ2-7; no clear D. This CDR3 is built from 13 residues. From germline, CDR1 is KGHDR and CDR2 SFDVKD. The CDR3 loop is CTTSAPGTDEQYF. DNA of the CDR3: TGTACCACCAGTGCGCCAGGAACCGACGAGCAGTACTTC.